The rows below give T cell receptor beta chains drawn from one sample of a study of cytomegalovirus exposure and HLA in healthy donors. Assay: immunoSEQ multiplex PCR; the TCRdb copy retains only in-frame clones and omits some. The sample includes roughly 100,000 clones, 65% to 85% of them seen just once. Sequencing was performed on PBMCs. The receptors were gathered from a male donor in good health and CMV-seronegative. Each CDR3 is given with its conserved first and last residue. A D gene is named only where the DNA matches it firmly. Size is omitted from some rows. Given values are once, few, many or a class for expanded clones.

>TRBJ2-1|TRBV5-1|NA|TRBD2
CASSVSGGAYNEQFF
TGCGCCAGCAGCGTAAGTGGGGGGGCCTACAATGAGCAGTTCTTC
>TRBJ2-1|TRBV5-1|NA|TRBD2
CASSLEAGVAVSEQFF
TGCGCCAGCAGCTTGGAAGCGGGAGTGGCGGTAAGTGAGCAGTTCTTC
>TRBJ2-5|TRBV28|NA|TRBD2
CASRGLAGSQETQYF
TGTGCCAGCAGGGGACTAGCGGGATCGCAAGAGACCCAGTACTTC
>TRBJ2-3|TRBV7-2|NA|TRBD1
CASNRRRQGDGDTQYF
TGTGCCAGCAATCGGAGGAGACAGGGTGATGGGGATACGCAGTATTTT
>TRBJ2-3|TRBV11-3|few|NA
CASSLIQGISTDTQYF
TGTGCCAGCAGCTTAATCCAGGGAATAAGCACAGATACGCAGTATTTT
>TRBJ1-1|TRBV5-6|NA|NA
CASSRGTANTEAFF
TGTGCCAGCAGCCGCGGGACGGCCAACACTGAAGCTTTCTTT
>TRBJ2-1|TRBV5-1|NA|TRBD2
CASSSTSSGEQFF
TGCGCCAGCAGCTCGACTAGCTCAGGCGAGCAGTTCTTC
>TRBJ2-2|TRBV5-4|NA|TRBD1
CASSPATGGAGELFF
TGTGCCAGCAGCCCCGCGACAGGGGGGGCCGGGGAGCTGTTTTTT
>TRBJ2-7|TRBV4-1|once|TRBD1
CASSQVGWTGVREQYF
TGCGCCAGCAGCCAAGTGGGCTGGACAGGGGTTCGCGAGCAGTACTTC
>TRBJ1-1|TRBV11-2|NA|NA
CASSLRRQGGEAFF
TGTGCCAGCAGCTTAAGAAGGCAGGGTGGAGAAGCTTTCTTT
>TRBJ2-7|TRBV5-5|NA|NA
CASSLSRTASYEQYF
TGTGCCAGCAGCTTGTCGCGCACAGCCTCCTACGAGCAGTACTTC
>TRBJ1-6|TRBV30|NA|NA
CAWSPQGGGTPLHF
TGTGCCTGGAGTCCCCAGGGAGGGGGGACACCCCTCCACTTT
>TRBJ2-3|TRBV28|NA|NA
CASFSWGWGDTQYF
TGTGCCAGCTTTTCCTGGGGCTGGGGAGATACGCAGTATTTT
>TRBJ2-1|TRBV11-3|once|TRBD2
CASSAPGTSGSREQFF
TGTGCCAGCAGCGCACCCGGGACTAGCGGGTCTAGAGAGCAGTTCTTC
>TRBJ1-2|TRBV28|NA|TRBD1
CASSPLPGGDYGYTF
TGTGCCAGCAGTCCCCTCCCAGGGGGCGACTATGGCTACACCTTC
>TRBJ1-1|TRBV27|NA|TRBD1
CASSTHRTTGRTEAFF
TGTGCCAGCAGTACACACCGCACGACAGGGCGAACTGAAGCTTTCTTT
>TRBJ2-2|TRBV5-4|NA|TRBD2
CASSTLTSGRAFGELFF
TGTGCCAGCAGCACATTAACTAGCGGGAGGGCCTTCGGGGAGCTGTTTTTT
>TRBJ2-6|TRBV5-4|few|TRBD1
CASSWGRDRASGANVLTF
TGTGCCAGCAGCTGGGGAAGGGACAGAGCCTCTGGGGCCAACGTCCTGACTTTC
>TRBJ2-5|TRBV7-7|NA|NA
CASSFRIGGGGETQYF
TGTGCTAGCAGCTTCCGGATAGGAGGGGGCGGGGAGACCCAGTACTTC
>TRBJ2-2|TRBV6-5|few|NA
CASSLSGEPGELFF
TGTGCCAGCAGTCTCTCGGGGGAGCCCGGGGAGCTGTTTTTT
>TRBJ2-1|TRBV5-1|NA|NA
CASSLDADDNEQFF
TGCGCCAGCAGCTTGGATGCGGATGACAATGAGCAGTTCTTC
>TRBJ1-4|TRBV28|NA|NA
CASRDLGVGEKLFF
TGTGCCAGCAGGGACCTCGGGGTGGGTGAAAAACTGTTTTTT
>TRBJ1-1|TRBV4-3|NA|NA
CASSQDRVGNTEAFF
TGCGCCAGCAGCCAAGACAGGGTCGGGAACACTGAAGCTTTCTTT
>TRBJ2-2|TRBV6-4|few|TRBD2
CASSPSGSTGELFF
TGTGCCAGCAGCCCTAGCGGGAGTACCGGGGAGCTGTTTTTT
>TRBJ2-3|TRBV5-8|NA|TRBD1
CASSYTGQGTDTQYF
TGTGCCAGCAGCTACACGGGACAGGGCACAGATACGCAGTATTTT
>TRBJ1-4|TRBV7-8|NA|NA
CASSLSRNLPNEKLFF
TGTGCCAGCAGCTTATCTAGGAACCTACCCAATGAAAAACTGTTTTTT
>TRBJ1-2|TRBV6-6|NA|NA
CASSQQANYGYTF
TGTGCCAGCAGTCAACAGGCGAACTATGGCTACACCTTC
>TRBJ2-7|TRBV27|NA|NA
CASRPDSAYEQYF
TGTGCCAGCAGACCCGACAGCGCCTACGAGCAGTACTTC
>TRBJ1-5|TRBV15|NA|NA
CATSRGNRDNQPQHF
TGTGCCACCAGCAGAGGAAACAGGGACAATCAGCCCCAGCATTTT
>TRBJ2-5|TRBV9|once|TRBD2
CASSVDQREGQTQYF
TGTGCCAGCAGCGTAGACCAGCGGGAGGGGCAGACCCAGTACTTC
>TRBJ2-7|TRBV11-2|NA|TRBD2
CASSLDLSGDNTYEQYF
TGTGCCAGCAGCTTAGATCTAAGCGGGGATAATACCTACGAGCAGTACTTC
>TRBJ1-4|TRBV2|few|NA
CASSDREKLFF
TGTGCCAGCAGTGATCGGGAAAAACTGTTTTTT
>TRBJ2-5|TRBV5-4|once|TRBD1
CASSLDGQAAETQYF
TGTGCCAGCAGCTTGGATGGACAGGCGGCGGAGACCCAGTACTTC
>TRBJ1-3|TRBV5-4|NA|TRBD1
CASKQGGPGNTIYF
TGTGCCAGCAAACAGGGGGGGCCTGGAAACACCATATATTTT
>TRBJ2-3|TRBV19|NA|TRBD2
CASSTLAGGHGTDTQYF
TGTGCCAGTAGTACCCTAGCGGGAGGGCATGGCACAGATACGCAGTATTTT
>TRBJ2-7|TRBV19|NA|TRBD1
CASSLHRDSSYEQYF
TGTGCCAGTAGTCTCCACCGGGACAGCTCCTACGAGCAGTACTTC
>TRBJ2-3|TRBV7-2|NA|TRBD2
CASSQGLAGGRTDTQYF
TGTGCCAGCAGCCAGGGACTAGCGGGAGGAAGGACAGATACGCAGTATTTT
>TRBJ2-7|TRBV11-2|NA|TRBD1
CASSPPRDRDEQYF
TGTGCCAGCAGCCCCCCCCGGGACAGGGACGAGCAGTACTTC
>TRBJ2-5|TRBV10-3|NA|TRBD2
CAISDASGGPQETQYF
TGTGCCATCAGTGATGCCAGCGGGGGCCCCCAAGAGACCCAGTACTTC
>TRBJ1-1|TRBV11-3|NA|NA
CASSLEATEAFF
TGTGCCAGCAGCTTAGAGGCCACTGAAGCTTTCTTT
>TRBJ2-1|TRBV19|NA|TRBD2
CASSPTSGDSSYNEQFF
TGTGCCAGTAGCCCGACTAGCGGGGACAGCTCCTACAATGAGCAGTTCTTC
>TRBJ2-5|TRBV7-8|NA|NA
CASSWGLLGETQYF
TGTGCCAGCAGCTGGGGCCTCCTCGGCGAGACCCAGTACTTC
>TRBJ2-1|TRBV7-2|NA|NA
CASSLGTPTDEQFF
TGTGCCAGCAGCTTAGGAACTCCTACGGATGAGCAGTTCTTC
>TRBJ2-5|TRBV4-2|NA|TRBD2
CASSQDRGTSDEETQYF
TGTGCCAGCAGCCAAGACCGAGGGACTAGCGACGAAGAGACCCAGTACTTC
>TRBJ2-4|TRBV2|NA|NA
CASSEGGPGSNIQYF
TGTGCCAGCAGTGAGGGGGGGCCTGGAAGTAACATTCAGTACTTC
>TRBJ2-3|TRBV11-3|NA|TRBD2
CASSSAGGGTDTQYF
TGTGCCAGCAGCTCTGCGGGAGGCGGGACAGATACGCAGTATTTT
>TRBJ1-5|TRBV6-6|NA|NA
CASRLTEDSNQPQHF
TGTGCCAGCAGACTGACAGAGGATAGCAATCAGCCCCAGCATTTT
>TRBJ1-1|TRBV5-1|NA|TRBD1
CASSGRTGTAEAFF
TGCGCCAGCAGCGGGCGGACAGGGACCGCTGAAGCTTTCTTT
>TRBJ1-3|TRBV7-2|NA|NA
CASSSGTTNSGNTIYF
TGTGCCAGCAGCTCCGGGACAACAAACTCTGGAAACACCATATATTTT
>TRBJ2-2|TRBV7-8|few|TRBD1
CASSLQGATGELFF
TGTGCCAGCAGCTTACAGGGGGCCACCGGGGAGCTGTTTTTT
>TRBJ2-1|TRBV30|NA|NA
CACRDISAYNEQFF
TGTGCCTGCCGGGACATCTCGGCCTACAATGAGCAGTTCTTC
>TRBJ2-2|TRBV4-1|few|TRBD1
CASSRTGVGELFF
TGCGCCAGCAGCCGCACAGGGGTCGGGGAGCTGTTTTTT
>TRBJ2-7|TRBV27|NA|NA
CASSFGGSRYEQYF
TGTGCCAGCAGTTTTGGAGGGAGTCGGTACGAGCAGTACTTC
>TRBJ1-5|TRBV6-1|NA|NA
CASSSDSHQPQHF
TGTGCCAGCAGTTCGGACAGCCATCAGCCCCAGCATTTT
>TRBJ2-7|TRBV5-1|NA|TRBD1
CASSLGGTGNYEQYF
TGCGCCAGCAGCTTAGGTGGGACAGGAAACTACGAGCAGTACTTC